This T cell receptor beta chain was profiled in a study of immune characteristics of hereditary and idiopathic chronic pancreatitis. The trim removed 0 bases at V and 4 bases at J, leaving 10 bases unmatched. CDR1 and CDR2 (germline): LGHNA, YNFKEQ. The CDR3 consists of 17 residues. This clone was found once. What it recognizes is unknown. Using immunoSEQ multiplex PCR, the repertoire was profiled, and TCRdb retains in-frame clones only, with some absent. The sample includes about 9,400 clones, 79% of them seen just once. Chronic pancreatitis tissue was collected during total pancreatectomy with islet autotransplantation. Study outcomes and limitations: Hereditary and idiopathic cases differed in TRBV10, TRBV19, TRBV23 and TRBV5 usage.

The V call is TRBV4-2, the J call TRBJ2-7; 9 bases line up with TRBD1. Source material: pancreas tissue with idiopathic chronic pancreatitis. The source of this sequence is a human donor with chronic pancreatitis. CDR3 sequence (DNA): TGTGCCAGCAGCCAAGATATCGGGACAGGGCGGATGTACGAGCAGTACTTC. This sequence encodes CASSQDIGTGRMYEQYF.